This T cell receptor beta chain was identified during a study of cytomegalovirus exposure and HLA in healthy donors. Study-wide findings and caveats: Immune exposure information available was restricted to CMV serostatus. A later analysis by the authors found several of the most significant clusters apparently linked to common viral pathogens. A later analysis reportedly identified an Asian-associated ancestry cluster as carrying fewer N-insertions than the roughly 700-donor mean. Sequence variants that were highly shared formed a cluster that was likely a sequencing artifact.

Concerning this clone itself: Antigen specificity is unknown.

Germline values: CDR1 SGHDN, CDR2 FVKESK. CDR3 length: 14 residues. J was trimmed by 16 bases and V by 0 bases; bases with no gene match: 9. Both 60 Vbeta primers and 13 Jbeta primers went into the PCR. TCRdb keeps only in-frame clones here, not all; method: immunoSEQ multiplex PCR. In the table there are roughly 170,000 clones, over 60% of which are singletons. This receptor was obtained from a female donor in good health and CMV-seronegative. The chain has TRBV14 and TRBJ2-1, with 10 bases that match TRBD2. The sequenced sample consisted of PBMCs. CDR3 in amino acids: CASSQDRSGGARFF. DNA of the CDR3: TGTGCCAGCAGCCAAGATCGGAGCGGGGGGGCCCGTTTCTTC.